These 10 T cell receptor beta chains originate from one sample sequenced in a study of blood T cell repertoires in COVID-19. TCRdb's copy holds only in-frame clones and misses some; the assay was immunoSEQ multiplex PCR. The sample comprises 250,000 to 350,000 clones, nearly 90% of which are singletons, and about 1.8% rests with the top ten. Sequencing was performed on PBMCs or T cells enriched from blood (not recorded which). Receptor source: a young woman with acute COVID-19.

The chain recombines TRBV27 with TRBJ1-2; TRBD1 agrees at 12 bases. After removal of 5 bases from V and 3 bases from J, the junction contained 4 bases not matched to a gene. The CDR3 is 15 amino acids. Looked up from germline, CDR1 is MNHEY and CDR2 is SMNVEV (reference sequence). The CDR3 DNA is TGTGCCAGCAGTACGGGGACAGGGGGCGACTATGGCTACACCTTC. Protein product: CASSTGTGGDYGYTF.

V and J are TRBV28 and TRBJ1-3; no definite D call. The CDR3 length is 13 residues. Germline-derived CDR1 and CDR2 are MDHEN and SYDVKM. Trimming cost V 3 bases and J 3 bases, with 6 bases left between them. As DNA, the CDR3 is TGTGCCAGCAGTTTGGGCAGTGGAAACACCATATATTTT. Protein: CASSLGSGNTIYF.

This clone was recorded once. The rearrangement joins TRBV14 to TRBJ2-7, with a possible D match to TRBD1 (5 bases). The germline V gene has CDR1 SGHDN and CDR2 FVKESK. CDR3 length: 14 residues. Trimming stripped 4 bases from V and 3 bases from J, with 13 bases between. The CDR3 sequence is CASSPRVRDYEQYF. Here the CDR3 DNA reads TGTGCCAGCAGCCCCAGGGTAAGGGACTACGAGCAGTACTTC.

The chain uses TRBV7-9 and TRBJ1-2; D gene uncertain. The CDR3 has 12 residues. Trimming cost V 1 base and J 6 bases, with 6 bases left between them. In germline, CDR1 is SEHNR, CDR2 FQNEAQ (reference sequence). CDR3 nucleotides: TGTGCCAGCAGCTTAGACGGGGATGGCTACACCTTC. Translated: CASSLDGDGYTF.

The chain couples TRBV11-2 to TRBJ1-1, with D possibly matching TRBD1 (5 bases). V was pared by 4 bases and J by 5 bases, with 11 bases between. The CDR3 runs to 13 residues. Germline V gene sequence: CDR1 SGHAT, CDR2 FQNNGV. Here the CDR3 reads CASSSRGRTEAFF. CDR3 DNA sequence: TGTGCCAGCAGCTCTAGGGGAAGGACTGAAGCTTTCTTT.

With respect to this clone: Germline and junction disagree at one end, which may indicate a read error. V is TRBV4-1 and J is TRBJ2-3; 9 positions agree with TRBD2. The CDR3 length is 17 residues. From germline, CDR1 is MGHRA and CDR2 YSYEKL. As DNA, the CDR3 is TGCGCCAGCACCCAAGTATGGCAGCGGGAGGTCGCAGATACGCAGTATTTT. It specifies CASTQVWQREVADTQYF.

The CDR3 loop reads CASARTGYEQYF. The CDR3 nucleotides are TGCGCCAGCGCAAGGACAGGCTACGAGCAGTACTTC. This chain joins TRBV10-1 and TRBJ2-7; 7 bases match TRBD1. Trimming took 8 bases from V and 3 from J; bases not matched to a gene: 4. The CDR3 runs 12 residues. Germline V gene data show CDR1 as WNHNN and CDR2 as SYGVQD (reference sequence).

The J gene is TRBJ2-7, the V gene TRBV5-1; D is uncertain. Germline CDR1 and CDR2: SGHRS and YFSETQ. The V gene lost 1 base and the J gene lost 5 bases, with 10 bases spanning the gap. The CDR3 contains 13 residues. DNA for the CDR3: TGCGCCAGCAGCTTGTTCAGGTTGAACGAGCAGTACTTC. Translating it yields CASSLFRLNEQYF.

The chain joins TRBV6-2 or TRBV6-3 to TRBJ1-3; TRBD1 matches at 8 bases. CDR1 is MNHEY, CDR2 SVGEGT, per germline. There are 17 residues in the CDR3. V lost 1 base to trimming and J lost 2 bases; unmatched junction nucleotides: 7. The CDR3 here is CASSYYGTGGPGNTIYF. The DNA of the CDR3 is TGTGCCAGCAGTTACTACGGGACAGGAGGTCCTGGAAACACCATATATTTT.

The CDR3 protein is CASSVVALNTGELFF. For the CDR3, the DNA is TGTGCCAGCAGTGTAGTAGCGCTGAACACCGGGGAGCTGTTTTTT. The V gene is TRBV2, the J gene TRBJ2-2; D possibly corresponds to TRBD2 (5 bases). The germline gives CDR1 SNHLY, CDR2 FYNNEI. This CDR3 is 15 amino acids long. The V end lost 4 bases, the J end lost 1 base, and 10 bases lay between the germline ends.